This entry describes one T cell receptor beta chain. Its antigen is currently not known. These data belong to a study of monozygotic twins with inflammatory bowel disease (dated by TCRdb to 2018 to 2020). With respect to the entire study: The full study comprised around 28 monozygotic twin pairs: nine German pairs (four IBD-concordant, five IBD-discordant) and 19 IBD-discordant Danish pairs. Disease-associated traits were sought mainly through comparisons between IBD patients and their genetically identical healthy co-twins within discordant pairs. Each individual had, on average, about 151 000 unique TCRalpha sequences and 181 000 unique TCRbeta sequences available for analysis.

Inclusive of the bounding cysteine and phenylalanine, the CDR3 is 14 residues long. The coding DNA is unavailable. CDR1 and CDR2 are read off the germline V gene as MDHEN and SYDVKM. Study-level results and caveats: Because patients received different immunosuppressive treatments, the repertoires may have picked up extra background noise and variability between individuals. No single strong signal or clonotype linked to IBD turned up in the results, so the idea that one exists was not supported. A decrease in TCRbeta repertoire diversity, as measured by inverse Simpson index, was observed in IBD patients compared with their healthy co-twins. Different T cell subtypes could not be distinguished in the analysis. No difference in repertoire similarity was observed between concordant and discordant twins, possibly owing to limited statistical power. Compared with healthy twins, IBD patients shared fewer clonotypes with other individuals, and the difference was most pronounced in patients with signs of disease activity.

From each donor, a roughly 2.5 ml peripheral blood sample was drawn into PAXgene tubes and stored at -80 degrees C. Total RNA was isolated from whole blood with the PAXgene blood miRNA kit on an automated QIAcube, without T cell sorting. Deep TCRalpha and TCRbeta repertoire profiling with unique molecular barcoding was performed on peripheral blood of monozygotic twin pairs concordant or discordant for inflammatory bowel disease. Smoking habits were recorded for all twin pairs, with individuals classified as current, former or never smokers. Library prep was done by 5' RACE. For each TCR library, around 3,500 ng of total RNA was used. For each sample, cDNA synthesis was carried out in eight separate reactions using SMARTScribe reverse transcriptase. During cDNA synthesis, unique molecular identifiers containing a 6-nucleotide sample barcode were introduced by template switching. Amplification of TCRalpha and TCRbeta cDNA involved two nested PCRs of 16 and 9 cycles, and each PCR was followed by bead purification. Before amplification, the cDNA was treated with uracil DNA-glycosylase and purified using the QIAquick PCR purification kit. In the second PCR, Illumina TruSeq-compatible adapters and sample-specific barcodes were added. Library quality and concentration were assessed using TapeStation and Qubit, and 4.5 to 5.5 ng of each library was pooled. The pooled libraries were sequenced with 2 x 100 bp reads and custom sequencing primers on an Illumina HiSeq2500 single-index Rapid Run. Concerning the study's data processing: MiGEC version 1.2.6 was used for UMI-based consensus assembly, which corrected PCR and sequencing errors. MiXCR version 2.1.1 was used for V(D)J alignment, clonotype assembly and CDR3 extraction. To normalise gene usage, clonotype sharing and MAIT/NKT TCR abundance, the top 1000, 10 000 and 20 000 clonotypes in each sample were analysed. After downsampling to 27 000 UMIs, diversity was calculated as the inverse Simpson index using the vegan R package. Paired Mann-Whitney U tests were applied to discordant twin pairs, and Benjamini-Hochberg correction was used for multiple testing. Through TCRdb reprocessing, the reads give one entry per CDR3 protein sequence; DNA is omitted. What appears here as the V and J calls and clone size reflects TCRdb's work, not the paper's. Per the sample table, the count is approximately 400,000 distinct CDR3 sequences. In total, the top ten clones hold around 2.5% of the sample.

The sequence joins TRBV28 to TRBJ1-1. The material sequenced was blood. This receptor was identified in a human donor with ulcerative colitis or Crohn's disease, or a healthy co-twin of an affected twin (not recorded which). The CDR3 amino acid sequence is: CASSLLPTNTEAFF. Extended through the reference TRBV28 and TRBJ1-1 proteins, this CDR3 yields the full variable domain: DVKVTQSSRYLVKRTGEKVFLECVQDMDHENMFWYRQDPGLGLRLIYFSYDVKMKEKGDIPEGYSVSREKKERFSLILESASTNQTSMYLCASSLLPTNTEAFFGQGTRLTVV.